Following are 9 T cell receptor beta chains from one sample sequenced in a study of a mutant IDH1 vaccine in newly diagnosed glioma. These receptors have no known antigen. Libraries were prepared by immunoSEQ multiplex PCR; TCRdb keeps only in-frame clonotypes and omits some of them. The sample has around 94,000 clones; about 90% are singletons. Time point reported: week 47, end of study. The vaccine gave 300 ug of a 20-mer mutant IDH1 peptide subcutaneously per dose. The sequences come from PBMCs, collected from a glioma patient whose treatment included an IDH1 peptide vaccine. The receptor source for this set is a woman aged 45-60 years with glioma.

The CDR3 reads CASSIFSSYNEQFF. The CDR3 coding sequence is TGTGCCAGTAGTATTTTCAGCTCCTACAATGAGCAGTTCTTC. This chain connects TRBV19 to TRBJ2-1; D ambiguous. Germline assignment: CDR1 LNHDA and CDR2 SQIVND (reference sequence). CDR3 length: 14 residues. Trimming removed 3 bases at V and 0 bases at J, with 6 bases between. Combining the CDR3 with reference TRBV19 and TRBJ2-1 gives the whole variable domain DGGITQSPKYLFRKEGQNVTLSCEQNLNHDAMYWYRQDPGQGLRLIYYSQIVNDFQKGDIAEGYSVSREKKESFPLTVTSAQKNPTAFYLCASSIFSSYNEQFFGPGTRLTVL.

This clone was detected ten times or more. The J gene is TRBJ1-1, the V gene TRBV5-1; D gene unclear. The CDR3 sequence is 14 residues long. Germline CDR1 reads SGHRS; CDR2 reads YFSETQ. Trimming pared 1 base from V and 1 base from J, leaving 8 bases between. The CDR3 here is CASSLFDENTEAFF. The CDR3 region has the DNA TGCGCCAGCAGCTTGTTCGACGAGAACACTGAAGCTTTCTTT.

The rearrangement joins TRBV19 to TRBJ1-1; D unresolved. V lost 2 bases, J lost 3 bases, and 16 bases lay in between. The length of the CDR3 is 16 residues. From germline, CDR1 is LNHDA and CDR2 SQIVND (reference sequence). CDR3 nucleotide sequence: TGTGCCAGTAGTATACCAACGGGCCTACCCCACACTGAAGCTTTCTTT. Residues: CASSIPTGLPHTEAFF. Supplemented by reference TRBV19 and TRBJ1-1, the full variable domain reads DGGITQSPKYLFRKEGQNVTLSCEQNLNHDAMYWYRQDPGQGLRLIYYSQIVNDFQKGDIAEGYSVSREKKESFPLTVTSAQKNPTAFYLCASSIPTGLPHTEAFFGQGTRLTVV.

This clone came up a few times. V and J are TRBV7-8 and TRBJ2-7, with D tentatively TRBD2 (6 bases). The CDR3 spans 15 residues. Per germline, CDR1 SGHVS and CDR2 FQNEAQ. Trimming shortened V by 1 base and J by 0 bases, and 10 bases separated the two germline ends. DNA of the CDR3: TGTGCCAGCAGCTTAGGTGCGGGGAGCTCCTACGAGCAGTACTTC. Translation: CASSLGAGSSYEQYF.

The CDR3 is CASSSAGTYEQYF. CDR3 nucleotide sequence: TGTGCCAGCAGCTCCGCGGGGACCTACGAGCAGTACTTC. The chain joins TRBV11-2 to TRBJ2-7; weak D call: TRBD2 (6 bases). Deletions cut 4 bases from V and 2 bases from J, with 9 bases between. In germline, CDR1 is SGHAT, CDR2 FQNNGV. The CDR3 loop spans 13 amino acids.

V usage is TRBV11-2 and J usage is TRBJ2-7; 9 nucleotides align to TRBD2. Germline V gene data show CDR1 as SGHAT and CDR2 as FQNNGV. The CDR3 is 15 residues long. V shed 7 bases, J shed 2 bases, and the junction held 9 bases outside the gene matches. CDR3 in amino acids: CASNVAGEYTYEQYF. The CDR3 coding sequence is TGTGCCAGCAACGTAGCGGGAGAGTATACCTACGAGCAGTACTTC.

The V call is TRBV15, the J call TRBJ2-7, with 12 bases identical to TRBD1. The junction had 20 bases not matched to a gene; V was cut back by 5 bases and J by 3 bases. The CDR3 totals 20 residues. The germline CDR1 and CDR2 sequences are LNHNV and YYDKDF (reference sequence). The CDR3 nucleotides read TGTGCCACCAGCTCCAACCGGCACCCGGGACAGGGGGCATTATACTACGAGCAGTACTTC. Protein product: CATSSNRHPGQGALYYEQYF.

The chain recombines TRBV5-8 with TRBJ2-7; TRBD1 matches 7 bases. With 4 bases clipped from V and 0 bases from J, the junction kept 7 bases outside the gene matches. This CDR3 spans 15 amino acids. Germline CDR1 and CDR2: SGHTS and YDEGEE. The CDR3: CASSTHRQGSYEQYF. CDR3 nucleotides: TGTGCCAGCAGCACCCACAGACAGGGCTCCTACGAGCAGTACTTC.

The V call is TRBV6-5, the J call TRBJ2-4, with unresolved D. The CDR3 consists of 16 residues. CDR1 and CDR2 (germline): MNHEY, SVGAGI. With 0 bases removed from V and 0 bases from J, the gap between germline ends came to 9 bases. CDR3 protein: CASSYSARGAKNIQYF. The CDR3 DNA reads as TGTGCCAGCAGTTACTCGGCCAGAGGAGCCAAAAACATTCAGTACTTC.